This T cell receptor beta chain derives from a study of T cell repertoires in ileal Crohn's disease. Study-level points and caveats: All patients with clonality above 26.8% had endoscopic recurrence.

V gave up 5 bases and J gave up 2 bases, with 10 bases separating them. The CDR3 covers 13 residues. Germline lookup yields CDR1 MNHEY and CDR2 SVGAGI. About this clone: Its specificity is unknown. The same CDR3 arises from other DNA sequences in this sample as well.

The table came from immunoSEQ multiplex PCR; TCRdb's copy has only in-frame clones and leaves some out. The sample has over 7,500 clones, over 65% seen once. The time point: neoterminal ileum biopsy at postoperative endoscopy, about 6 months after surgery. The TCR originated in an adult with Crohn's disease. Material for sequencing was ileal tissue. The chain carries TRBV6-5 and TRBJ2-7; tentatively, D is TRBD2 (5 bases). The DNA of the CDR3 is TGTGCCAGCAGTCGGAGAGGGCCCTACGAGCAGTACTTC. This encodes CASSRRGPYEQYF.